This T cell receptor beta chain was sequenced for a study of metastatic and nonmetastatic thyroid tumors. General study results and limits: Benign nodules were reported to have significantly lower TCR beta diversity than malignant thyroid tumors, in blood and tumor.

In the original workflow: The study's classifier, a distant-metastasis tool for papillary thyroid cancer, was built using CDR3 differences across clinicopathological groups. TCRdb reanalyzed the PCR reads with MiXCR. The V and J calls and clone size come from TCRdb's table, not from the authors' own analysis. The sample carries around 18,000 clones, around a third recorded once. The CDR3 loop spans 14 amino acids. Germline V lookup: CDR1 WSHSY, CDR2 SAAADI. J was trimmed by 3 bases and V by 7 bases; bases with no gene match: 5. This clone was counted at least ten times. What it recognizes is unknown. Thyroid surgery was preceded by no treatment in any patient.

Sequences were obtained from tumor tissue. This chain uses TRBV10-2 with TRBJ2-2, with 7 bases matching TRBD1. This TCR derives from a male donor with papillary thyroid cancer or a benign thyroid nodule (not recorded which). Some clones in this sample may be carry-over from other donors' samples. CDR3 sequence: CASTGTAYTGELFF. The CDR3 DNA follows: TGCGCCAGCACTGGGACAGCTTACACCGGGGAGCTGTTTTTT.